This T cell receptor (beta chain) was profiled in a study of a mutant IDH1 vaccine in newly diagnosed glioma. Study details: The first vaccination came 4-6 weeks after radiotherapy alone, or with temozolomide cycles. Therapy received beforehand was radiotherapy, temozolomide, or both, with most patients given both.

Time point reported: week 47, end of study. Vaccinated patients received 300 ug of mutant IDH1 20-mer peptide per dose, with topical imiquimod. Donor tumors were new WHO grade 3 or 4 IDH1-mutant, ATRX-lost astrocytomas. Trimming shortened V by 1 base and J by 0 bases, and 3 bases separated the two germline ends. CDR3 length equals 14 residues. The V gene's germline CDR1 is LNHDA and CDR2 SQIVND (reference sequence). Points on this clone: Its antigen is unidentified.

Profiling relied on immunoSEQ multiplex PCR, and the TCRdb table lists in-frame clones only, not all of them. The sample has 50,000 or so clones, around 84% seen once; the top ten hold around 4%. The sequenced sample was PBMCs, obtained from a glioma patient whose treatment included an IDH1 peptide vaccine. This sequence was found in a woman aged 30 to 39 with glioma. Some clones in this sample may be carry-over from other donors' samples. The chain uses TRBV19 and TRBJ2-2; D gene uncertain. The CDR3 bases are TGTGCCAGTAGTATAGGGCCGAACACCGGGGAGCTGTTTTTT. It codes for CASSIGPNTGELFF.